This TCR beta chain was documented in a study of control samples from healthy donors and cancer patients. V was pared by 3 bases and J by 8 bases, with 4 bases of the junction left unmatched. From germline, CDR1 is KGHSH and CDR2 LQKENI. The CDR3 contains 14 residues. Clones were read by immunoSEQ multiplex PCR, and TCRdb kept only the in-frame ones, dropping some. The sample lists more than 120,000 clones, 75% to 95% occurring once. The sequenced material came from blood. This receptor was obtained from a man aged 30 to 39 in good health. J is TRBJ1-4 and V is TRBV18; 9 bases align to TRBD1. The DNA of the CDR3 is TGTGCCAGCTCACCGGGACAGGGAGGCGAAAAACTGTTTTTT. This sequence encodes CASSPGQGGEKLFF.